The next 10 T cell receptor beta chains were all read from a single sample in a study of blood T cell repertoires in COVID-19. TCRdb's table, derived via immunoSEQ multiplex PCR, lists solely in-frame clones and lacks some. Counted here are 100,000 or so clones, approximately 85% occurring once; the ten biggest clones make up more than 3%. Sequenced: peripheral blood. The receptors come from a man between 60 and 70 years old with acute or convalescent COVID-19.

The rearrangement uses TRBV5-1 and TRBJ2-2; TRBD2 is a possible D gene (6 bases). Germline CDR1 is SGHRS and CDR2 is YFSETQ. V shed 2 bases and J shed 4 bases, with 12 bases lying between them. This CDR3 spans 15 amino acids. The CDR3 loop reads CASSLAGSPTGELFF. CDR3 DNA sequence: TGCGCCAGCAGCTTAGCGGGCAGTCCCACCGGGGAGCTGTTTTTT.

V gene TRBV29-1 combines with J gene TRBJ1-3, with no clear D. The V and J ends lost 5 bases and 0 bases respectively, with 14 bases between them. The CDR3 loop spans 15 amino acids. Germline V gene lookup returns CDR1 SQVTM and CDR2 ANQGSEA. The CDR3 DNA reads TGCAGCGTTCTCGCAGGTTCCGGCTCTGGAAACACCATATATTTT. Its translation: CSVLAGSGSGNTIYF.

J is TRBJ2-1 and V is TRBV11-2, with a weak D call TRBD1 (7 bases). This CDR3 has 18 residues. From germline, CDR1 is SGHAT and CDR2 FQNNGV. V gave up 1 base and J gave up 4 bases, with 20 bases separating them. The CDR3 loop is CASSLGRGRGARYNEQFF. The CDR3 DNA is TGTGCCAGCAGCTTAGGGCGGGGCAGGGGGGCGAGGTACAATGAGCAGTTCTTC.

This sequence joins TRBV11-2 and TRBJ2-5; 8 bases align to TRBD2. J lost 4 bases, V lost 1 base, and 8 bases had no gene match. CDR3 size: 16 residues. CDR1 SGHAT and CDR2 FQNNGV come from the germline V gene. The CDR3 region has the DNA TGTGCCAGCAGCTTAGCCACGGGAGGGCCAGGAGAGACCCAGTACTTC. The encoded protein is CASSLATGGPGETQYF.

The V and J genes are TRBV19 and TRBJ1-5, with TRBD1 as a possible D gene (6 bases). CDR3 size: 14 residues. Trimming removed 9 bases at V and 4 bases at J, with 16 bases between. Looked up from germline, CDR1 is LNHDA and CDR2 is SQIVND (reference sequence). CDR3 coding DNA: TGTGCCAGCACAACCGGGACACATAATCAGCCCCAGCATTTT. It encodes CASTTGTHNQPQHF.

The rearrangement joins TRBV7-8 to TRBJ2-2; weak D call: TRBD1 (5 bases). V lost 3 bases and J 6 bases, leaving 5 bases between the germline ends. The CDR3 is 12 residues long. Per the germline V gene, CDR1 is SGHVS and CDR2 is FQNEAQ. The CDR3 nucleotides read TGTGCCAGCAGCTTGGGGCCCGGGGAGCTGTTTTTT. Protein sequence: CASSLGPGELFF. The variable domain in full, completed from reference TRBV7-8 and TRBJ2-2, reads GAGVSQSPRYKVAKRGQDVALRCDPISGHVSLFWYQQALGQGPEFLTYFQNEAQLDKSGLPSDRFFAERPEGSVSTLKIQRTQQEDSAVYLCASSLGPGELFFGEGSRLTVL.

The V gene is TRBV4-3, the J gene TRBJ2-3, with D tentatively TRBD1 (6 bases). Germline CDR1 LGHNA, CDR2 YSLEER. The germline V and J ends were trimmed by 2 bases and 4 bases, with 7 bases remaining between them. This CDR3 region has 13 residues. CDR3 sequence: CASSQNRADTQYF. CDR3 nucleotides: TGCGCCAGCAGCCAAAACAGGGCAGATACGCAGTATTTT.

The chain carries TRBV15 and TRBJ2-5; D possibly corresponds to TRBD1 (6 bases). The germline V and J ends were trimmed by 3 bases and 1 base, with 12 bases remaining between them. This CDR3 is built from 15 residues. CDR1 and CDR2 from the germline V gene are LNHNV and YYDKDF (reference sequence). The CDR3 region has the DNA TGTGCCACCAGCAGGGGGGCCCTGGGCCAAGAGACCCAGTACTTC. Translating gives CATSRGALGQETQYF.

The CDR3 nucleotides read TGTGCCAGCAGCTCCGGACTAGCGGGAGCCTCAAGGGAGACCCAGTACTTC. Protein sequence: CASSSGLAGASRETQYF. The chain has TRBV5-4 and TRBJ2-5; 13 bases agree with TRBD2. V lost 3 bases, J lost 5 bases, and 10 bases stayed unmatched. This CDR3 has 17 amino acids. From germline, CDR1 is SGHNT and CDR2 YYREEE (reference sequence).

The rearrangement uses TRBV15 and TRBJ2-1; D possibly corresponds to TRBD1 (5 bases). The CDR3 spans 16 residues. The V gene lost 0 bases and the J gene lost 1 base, with 10 bases spanning the gap. CDR1 is LNHNV, CDR2 YYDKDF, per germline (reference sequence). The CDR3 loop reads CATSRDLTGSYNEQFF. The CDR3 region has the DNA TGTGCCACCAGCAGAGATCTAACAGGTTCCTACAATGAGCAGTTCTTC.